Listed here are 8 T cell receptor beta chains from one sample, sequenced in a study of beta chain features in type 1 diabetes. Expressed TCRB transcripts were sequenced because the entire RNA isolate underwent reverse transcription. Assay: immunoSEQ multiplex PCR; the TCRdb copy retains only in-frame clones and omits some. Here the sample spans roughly 370,000 clones, about 15% being singletons. Sequenced input: naive CD4+ T cells from blood. Receptors were obtained from a man aged 30-40 years in good health.

This chain joins TRBV7-9 and TRBJ2-7; D call uncertain. The CDR3 sequence is 13 residues long. V was clipped by 5 bases and J by 3 bases, with 11 bases between them. The V gene's germline CDR1 is SEHNR and CDR2 FQNEAQ (reference sequence). This chain's CDR3 is CASSLRHLYEQYF. CDR3 bases: TGTGCCAGCAGCCTAAGACACCTCTACGAGCAGTACTTC.

J is TRBJ2-3 and V is TRBV4-1; 12 bases match TRBD2. The CDR3 loop spans 19 amino acids. V lost 0 bases, J lost 0 bases, and 7 bases stayed unmatched. The germline gives CDR1 MGHRA, CDR2 YSYEKL. CDR3 in amino acids: CASSQESPGTSGSTDTQYF. The CDR3 nucleotides are TGCGCCAGCAGCCAAGAATCCCCCGGGACTAGCGGGAGCACAGATACGCAGTATTTT.

This clone was detected a few times. The V and J genes are TRBV5-4 and TRBJ2-3; D unclear. The CDR3 spans 17 residues. V lost 3 bases and J 0 bases, leaving 17 bases between the germline ends. The V gene's germline CDR1 is SGHNT and CDR2 YYREEE (reference sequence). The DNA of the CDR3 is TGTGCCAGCAGCTCCGCCACTGCGCGGTCTAGCACAGATACGCAGTATTTT. Protein product: CASSSATARSSTDTQYF.

The gene calls are TRBV5-6 and TRBJ2-7; D call uncertain. CDR3 size: 13 residues. CDR1 and CDR2 (germline): SGHDT, YYEEEE. V lost 0 bases to trimming and J lost 4 bases, with 8 bases between them. This CDR3 reads CASSLAGLYEQYF. The CDR3 DNA follows: TGTGCCAGCAGCTTGGCCGGGCTATACGAGCAGTACTTC.

The chain joins TRBV7-2 to TRBJ2-1; the D gene is possibly TRBD2 (5 bases). Germline assignment: CDR1 SGHTA and CDR2 FQGNSA. The germline V and J ends were trimmed by 5 bases and 9 bases, with 14 bases remaining between them. This CDR3 has 13 amino acids. CDR3 coding DNA: TGTGCCAGCAGCCAGATGGACTGGGGTGAGCAGTTCTTC. Translation: CASSQMDWGEQFF.

This clone was seen only a few times. This rearrangement joins TRBV4-3 to TRBJ2-3; 9 bases line up with TRBD2. Trimming took 0 bases from V and 2 from J; bases not matched to a gene: 6. Germline CDR1 LGHNA, CDR2 YSLEER. The CDR3 runs 17 residues. The CDR3 DNA follows: TGCGCCAGCAGCCAAGAGCGGCTAGCGGGGAACACAGATACGCAGTATTTT. Its translation: CASSQERLAGNTDTQYF.

This clone was seen only a few times. The chain links TRBV7-9 to TRBJ2-3; D is uncertain. The CDR3 covers 12 residues. V was clipped by 3 bases and J by 6 bases, with 7 bases between them. The germline V gene encodes CDR1 SEHNR and CDR2 FQNEAQ (reference sequence). This chain's CDR3 is CASSLDADTQYF. The CDR3 coding sequence is TGTGCCAGCAGCTTGGATGCGGATACGCAGTATTTT.

This clone came up a few times. Other DNA sequences of this sample code for an identical CDR3. The chain recombines TRBV18 with TRBJ2-5; D gene uncertain. V gave up 2 bases and J gave up 4 bases, with 2 bases separating them. This CDR3 spans 11 amino acids. Germline CDR1 reads KGHSH; CDR2 reads LQKENI. The CDR3 sequence: CASSPLETQYF. The CDR3 nucleotides read TGTGCCAGCTCACCATTAGAGACCCAGTACTTC.